These T cell receptor beta chains were read from a single sample in a study of blood T cell repertoires in COVID-19. Here immunoSEQ multiplex PCR was the method, and the copy in TCRdb shows in-frame clones only, minus some. The repertoire holds some 120,000 clones, with 70% to 90% as singletons. Sequences were obtained from peripheral blood. All receptors come from a human donor in a cohort sampled during active COVID-19. CDR3s leave out the opening cysteine and the closing phenylalanine or tryptophan. Rows give clone size only sometimes, using once, few, many, or a class for an expanded clone.

CDR3 | V | size
ASAEWARTGGSFSGANVLT | TRBV23-1 | -
ASSPGTSGRAEQY | TRBV27 | -
ATQDQPQH | TRBV6-5 | once
ASSEARSYETQY | TRBV6-1 | -
ASSPASGVYEQY | TRBV9 | -
ASSPATGAVNTEAF | TRBV18 | -
ASSPGTGGEVTEAF | TRBV7-9 | -
ASSLQGARLRAF | TRBV28 | -
SVSGGRELNTEAF | TRBV29-1 | -
ASSLEGARGETQY | TRBV7-6 | -
ASVRGSTNEKLF | TRBV2 | -
SASQDRVGGYT | TRBV29-1 | -
ASSEPRLGRGLDPSYEQY | TRBV2 | -
ASSFRLGNTEAF | TRBV27 | -
ASSGGHITGELF | TRBV9 | -
ASSLDGGRAGDEQY | TRBV7-2 | -
ASSKTGDEQY | TRBV7-9 | -
SAGLRDSVTGELF | TRBV29-1 | -
ASSQPDRSQPQH | TRBV4-1 | -
ASGTGGGGYT | TRBV12-3/TRBV12-4 | once
ASRGQVGQPQH | TRBV19 | -
ASSSIALTAYEQY | TRBV28 | -
ASLKGVFSRSYNSPLH | TRBV5-1 | -
ASSALAGDTDTQY | TRBV10-1 | -
AGAVGAGNQPQH | TRBV6-5 | few
ASSYLSGTEAF | TRBV6-5 | -
ASSQGIWTSGENIQY | TRBV4-1 | -
ASSRQGGWEQY | TRBV6-5 | once
ASSQVGGANEKLF | TRBV4-1 | -
ASSQGLAGGRTGELF | TRBV5-1 | few
ASSPTGLDYGYT | TRBV6-5 | -
ASSLVAGGSLSYEQY | TRBV7-2 | once
ASSQGQGLYNSPLH | TRBV4-1 | -
ASSSQLAGGAKNIQY | TRBV11-2 | once
ASRTSGRHSSYNEQF | TRBV10-1 | -
ASRTTGGAGGTEAF | TRBV10-2 | -
ASRDWTGGWGQPQH | TRBV19 | -
ASSFFGNTEAF | TRBV12-3/TRBV12-4 | -
ASSPGGVRTDTQY | TRBV5-4 | -
ATSDARDGYT | TRBV24-1 | -
ASSLGQGARGANVLT | TRBV13 | -
ASSATGFYGYT | TRBV19 | -
ASSLSLAGAVQY | TRBV5-4 | -
ASSWTGQGNGYT | TRBV7-9 | once
ASSLTRADTQY | TRBV7-9 | -
ATSYTKNNEQF | TRBV15 | -
ASSRRGLAGGSEQF | TRBV3-1/TRBV3-2 | -
ASSPSGTSVIETQY | TRBV7-7 | -
SASLASSGLNNEQF | TRBV20-1 | -